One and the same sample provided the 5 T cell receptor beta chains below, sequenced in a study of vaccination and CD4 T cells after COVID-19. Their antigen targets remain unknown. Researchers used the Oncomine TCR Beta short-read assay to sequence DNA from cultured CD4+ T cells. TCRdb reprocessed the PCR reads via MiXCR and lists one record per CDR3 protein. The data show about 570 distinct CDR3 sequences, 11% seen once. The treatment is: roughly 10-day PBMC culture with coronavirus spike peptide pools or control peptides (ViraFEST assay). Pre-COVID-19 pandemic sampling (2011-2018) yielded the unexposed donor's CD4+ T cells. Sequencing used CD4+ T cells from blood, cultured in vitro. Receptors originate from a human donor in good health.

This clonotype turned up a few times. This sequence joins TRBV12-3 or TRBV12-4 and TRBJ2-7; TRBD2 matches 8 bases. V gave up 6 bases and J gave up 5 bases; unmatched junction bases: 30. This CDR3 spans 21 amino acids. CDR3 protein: CASSQRAPFRTGGPEGHEQYF. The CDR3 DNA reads TGTGCCAGCAGCCAACGGGCCCCTTTTAGAACGGGAGGGCCGGAGGGCCACGAGCAGTACTTC.

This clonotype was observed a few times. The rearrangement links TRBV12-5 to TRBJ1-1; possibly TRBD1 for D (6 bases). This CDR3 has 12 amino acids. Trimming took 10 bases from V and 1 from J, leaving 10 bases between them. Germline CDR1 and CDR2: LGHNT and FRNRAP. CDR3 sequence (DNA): TGTGCTATTCAACAGGGGAACACTGAAGCTTTCTTT. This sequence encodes CAIQQGNTEAFF.

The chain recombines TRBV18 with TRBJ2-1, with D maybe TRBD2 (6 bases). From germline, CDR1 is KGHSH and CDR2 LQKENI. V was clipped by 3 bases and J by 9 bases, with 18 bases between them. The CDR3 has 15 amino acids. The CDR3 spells CASSPTSPTLSEQFF. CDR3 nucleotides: TGTGCCAGCTCACCGACTAGTCCCACTCTCAGTGAGCAGTTCTTC.

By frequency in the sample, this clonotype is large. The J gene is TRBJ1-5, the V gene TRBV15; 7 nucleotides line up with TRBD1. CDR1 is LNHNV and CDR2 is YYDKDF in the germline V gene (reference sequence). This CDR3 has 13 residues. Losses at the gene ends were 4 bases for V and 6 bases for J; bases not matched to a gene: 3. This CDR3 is CATSIAGGQPQHF. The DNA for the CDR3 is TGTGCCACCAGCATCGCAGGGGGTCAGCCCCAGCATTTT.

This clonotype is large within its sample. The CDR3 nucleotides are TGTGCCAGCACGAGACGGGGCGACGAGCAGTACTTC. This codes for CASTRRGDEQYF. The genes are TRBV6-1 and TRBJ2-7; D might be TRBD1 or TRBD2, each matching 5 bases. Germline lookup yields CDR1 MNHNS and CDR2 SASEGT. V was clipped by 7 bases and J by 5 bases, with 12 bases between them. This CDR3 is built from 12 residues.